The 27 T cell receptor beta chains reported below all come from one sample, sequenced in a study of blood T cell repertoires in COVID-19. The repertoire was sequenced with immunoSEQ multiplex PCR; TCRdb's copy has only in-frame clones and lacks some. The sample yields 95,000 to 120,000 clones, 81% seen once. Sample: peripheral blood. All receptors come from a man aged 50 to 60 with acute or convalescent COVID-19.

Notes on this clone: The sample has other DNA sequences that encode this CDR3 too. DNA for the CDR3: TGTGCCAGTAGCGGACAGCTGAACACTGAAGCTTTCTTT. This translates into CASSGQLNTEAFF. The chain has TRBV19 and TRBJ1-1; D may be TRBD1 (6 bases). Trimming stripped 6 bases from V and 0 bases from J, with 8 bases between. CDR1 is LNHDA and CDR2 is SQIVND in the germline V gene (reference sequence). The CDR3 runs to 13 residues.

This chain joins TRBV19 and TRBJ2-2, with D possibly matching TRBD1 (5 bases). Germline lookup yields CDR1 LNHDA and CDR2 SQIVND (reference sequence). The CDR3 extends over 15 amino acids. Trimming stripped 6 bases from V and 7 bases from J, with 18 bases between. The CDR3 sequence is CASRERQGSGGELFF. For the CDR3, the DNA is TGTGCCAGTAGAGAGAGGCAGGGATCTGGCGGGGAGCTGTTTTTT. The whole variable domain, filled in from reference TRBV19 and TRBJ2-2, reads DGGITQSPKYLFRKEGQNVTLSCEQNLNHDAMYWYRQDPGQGLRLIYYSQIVNDFQKGDIAEGYSVSREKKESFPLTVTSAQKNPTAFYLCASRERQGSGGELFFGEGSRLTVL.

The V gene is TRBV28, the J gene TRBJ2-7; D ambiguous. Germline-derived CDR1 and CDR2 are MDHEN and SYDVKM. V was shortened by 5 bases and J by 0 bases, with 14 bases between the two germline ends. The CDR3 consists of 15 residues. The CDR3 DNA reads TGTGCCAGCAGTCCTCGTGGCGGTGCCTCCTACGAGCAGTACTTC. It encodes CASSPRGGASYEQYF.

The V gene is TRBV30, the J gene TRBJ1-4; D gene unclear. This CDR3 is 12 amino acids long. Trimming removed 3 bases at V and 8 bases at J, with 10 bases between. Germline V lookup: CDR1 GTSNPN, CDR2 SVGIG (reference sequence). CDR3 DNA: TGTGCCTGGAGAAGTGGGAGCGAAAAACTGTTTTTT. Its translation: CAWRSGSEKLFF.

This clone turned up a few times. The chain recombines TRBV5-4 with TRBJ1-2; the D gene is possibly TRBD1 (6 bases). This CDR3 region has 12 residues. Germline V lookup: CDR1 SGHNT, CDR2 YYREEE (reference sequence). With 6 bases removed from V and 8 bases from J, the gap between germline ends came to 14 bases. The CDR3 loop reads CASTLDRTGYTF. CDR3 sequence (DNA): TGTGCCAGCACCTTAGACAGGACGGGCTACACCTTC.

This clone was found once. The chain uses TRBV5-1 and TRBJ2-2; 8 bases match TRBD1. J lost 4 bases, V lost 2 bases, and 7 bases had no gene match. The germline gives CDR1 SGHRS, CDR2 YFSETQ. This CDR3 contains 16 residues. Here the CDR3 reads CASSLRQGRGTGELFF. The CDR3 DNA sequence: TGCGCCAGCAGCTTAAGACAGGGGCGAGGCACCGGGGAGCTGTTTTTT.

The gene calls are TRBV28 and TRBJ1-4; no firm D call. The CDR3 length is 18 residues. From germline, CDR1 is MDHEN and CDR2 SYDVKM. Trimming left V 5 bases short and J 6 bases short, with 25 bases between. The CDR3 region has the DNA TGTGCCAGCAGTCAAATTTTACGGACGGGAGTATTTGATGAAAAACTGTTTTTT. It encodes CASSQILRTGVFDEKLFF.

J is TRBJ2-1 and V is TRBV3-1 (or the pseudogene TRBV3-2); 9 positions match TRBD1. The CDR3 length is 14 residues. Germline CDR1 and CDR2: LGHDT and YNNKEL (reference sequence). The trim removed 2 bases at V and 9 bases at J, leaving 5 bases unmatched. Written as DNA, the CDR3 is TGTGCCAGCAGCCAATTGACAGGGGGGGGTGAGCAGTTCTTC. It translates to CASSQLTGGGEQFF.

The V call is TRBV7-8, the J call TRBJ2-7, with TRBD1 as a possible D gene (6 bases). This CDR3 is 15 amino acids long. The germline V gene has CDR1 SGHVS and CDR2 FQNEAQ. Deletions cut 0 bases from V and 2 bases from J, with 11 bases between. The CDR3 sequence is CASSLAETGPYEQYF. CDR3 bases: TGTGCCAGCAGCTTAGCCGAGACAGGTCCCTACGAGCAGTACTTC.

This clone has at least ten counts. CDR3 amino acids: CASSPPEGLEAFF. CDR3 sequence (DNA): TGTGCCAGCAGCCCCCCGGAGGGATTAGAAGCTTTCTTT. The chain employs TRBV5-4 and TRBJ1-1; D is undetermined. Germline CDR1 and CDR2: SGHNT and YYREEE (reference sequence). The V end was cut by 4 bases, the J end by 8 bases, with 15 bases between. The CDR3 sequence is 13 residues long. Using reference TRBV5-4 and TRBJ1-1 for the parts outside the CDR3, the full variable domain is ETGVTQSPTHLIKTRGQQVTLRCSSQSGHNTVSWYQQALGQGPQFIFQYYREEENGRGNFPPRFSGLQFPNYSSELNVNALELDDSALYLCASSPPEGLEAFFGQGTRLTVV.

V usage is TRBV5-6 and J usage is TRBJ2-1, with D maybe TRBD1 (5 bases). Germline V lookup: CDR1 SGHDT, CDR2 YYEEEE. Trimming stripped 0 bases from V and 3 bases from J, with 7 bases between. This CDR3 spans 14 amino acids. In nucleotides, the CDR3 is TGTGCCAGCAGCTTGGGACAGTTCTACAATGAGCAGTTCTTC. Its translation is CASSLGQFYNEQFF.

Remarks on this clone: Germline and junction disagree at one end, which may indicate a read error. The V call is TRBV24-1, the J call TRBJ1-2; D uncertain. Germline CDR1 KGHDR, CDR2 SFDVKD. The CDR3 is 11 amino acids. The CDR3 nucleotides are TGTGCCACCAGTGACGGACTCACGGGGATCTTC. This translates into CATSDGLTGIF.

In this sample, this clone turned up many times. The junction and the germline gene differ at one end; a read error may be behind it. The chain joins TRBV7-8 to TRBJ2-7, with TRBD1 identical over 8 bases. CDR3 length equals 12 residues. CDR1 is SGHVS, CDR2 FQNEAQ, per germline. This CDR3 is CASSLALKGQDF. The CDR3 DNA reads TGTGCCAGCAGCTTAGCATTGAAGGGACAGGACTTC. Combining the CDR3 with reference TRBV7-8 and TRBJ2-7 gives the whole variable domain GAGVSQSPRYKVAKRGQDVALRCDPISGHVSLFWYQQALGQGPEFLTYFQNEAQLDKSGLPSDRFFAERPEGSVSTLKIQRTQQEDSAVYLCASSLALKGQDFGPGTRLTVT.

The chain couples TRBV6-6 to TRBJ2-2, with 14 bases identical to TRBD2. The V segment lost 5 bases and the J segment 0 bases; nucleotides outside the gene matches: 5. The CDR3 runs to 18 residues. CDR1 is MNHNY and CDR2 is SVGAGI in the germline V gene (reference sequence). The CDR3 sequence is CASSRRLAGGPNTGELFF. The CDR3 DNA sequence: TGTGCCAGCAGTCGCCGACTAGCGGGGGGGCCGAACACCGGGGAGCTGTTTTTT.

V and J are TRBV5-1 and TRBJ1-2; possible D gene TRBD1, 6 bases. Germline lookup yields CDR1 SGHRS and CDR2 YFSETQ. V was cut by 3 bases and J by 8 bases, with 17 bases left in between. This CDR3 spans 14 amino acids. The CDR3 DNA sequence: TGCGCCAGCAGCTCCGGACAGCCCGATGAAGGCTACACCTTC. Amino acid sequence: CASSSGQPDEGYTF.

The chain recombines TRBV19 with TRBJ1-2; D perhaps matches TRBD1 (6 bases). The CDR3 runs to 12 residues. Germline CDR1 reads LNHDA; CDR2 reads SQIVND (reference sequence). The V end lost 6 bases, the J end lost 8 bases, and 13 bases lay between the germline ends. The CDR3 is CASSITGNGYTF. Here the CDR3 DNA reads TGTGCCAGTAGCATAACAGGGAACGGCTACACCTTC.

The genes are TRBV19 and TRBJ1-6; D uncertain. The CDR3 runs 15 residues. Deletions cut 5 bases from V and 7 bases from J, with 15 bases between. CDR1 is LNHDA and CDR2 is SQIVND in the germline V gene (reference sequence). As DNA, the CDR3 is TGTGCCAGTAGTTTGAGGGATCGGGCAAATTCACCCCTCCACTTT. Protein: CASSLRDRANSPLHF.

The sample holds a few counts of this clone. One end of the junction fails to match germline, which may point to a read error. The J gene is TRBJ1-1, the V gene TRBV6-1; D is unclear. The CDR3 contains 13 residues. Germline CDR1 and CDR2: MNHNS and SASEGT. The CDR3 nucleotides read TGTGCCAGCAGGGAAGTCATGAACACTGAAGCTTTCTTT. Encoded protein: CASREVMNTEAFF.

Comment on this clone: A junction boundary mismatches the germline segment, possibly from a read error. The rearrangement joins TRBV2 to TRBJ2-5; D is uncertain. The germline gives CDR1 SNHLY, CDR2 FYNNEI. CDR3 size: 12 residues. The chain's CDR3 is CASSEKVGPFDF. The CDR3 coding sequence is TGTGCCAGCAGTGAAAAGGTTGGGCCTTTTGACTTC.

The chain is built from TRBV9 and TRBJ1-2; 7 nucleotides match TRBD1. This CDR3 is built from 15 residues. V lost 4 bases to trimming and J lost 4 bases; unmatched junction nucleotides: 10. Germline V CDR1 and CDR2: SGDLS, YYNGEE. The CDR3 loop reads CASSPSGRGSYGYTF. The CDR3, as DNA: TGTGCCAGCAGCCCCAGCGGCAGGGGGAGCTATGGCTACACCTTC. Full variable domain (remainder filled in from reference TRBV9 and TRBJ1-2): DSGVTQTPKHLITATGQRVTLRCSPRSGDLSVYWYQQSLDQGLQFLIQYYNGEERAKGNILERFSAQQFPDLHSELNLSSLELGDSALYFCASSPSGRGSYGYTFGSGTRLTVV.

The chain employs TRBV5-1 and TRBJ1-1; D gene unclear. CDR1 SGHRS and CDR2 YFSETQ come from the germline V gene. V lost 2 bases, J lost 4 bases, and 9 bases lay in between. The CDR3 loop spans 13 amino acids. In DNA, the CDR3 is TGCGCCAGCAGCTTTCACATGTCCACTGAAGCTTTCTTT. Residues: CASSFHMSTEAFF.

This clone showed up just once. The chain links TRBV6-4 to TRBJ2-2; maybe TRBD2 (5 bases). The germline V gene encodes CDR1 MRHNA and CDR2 SNTAGT. This CDR3 contains 15 residues. The germline V and J ends were trimmed by 4 bases and 3 bases, with 12 bases remaining between them. CDR3 sequence reads: CASSGLRADTGELFF. CDR3 in DNA: TGTGCCAGCAGTGGTCTGCGGGCAGACACCGGGGAGCTGTTTTTT.

The chain joins TRBV10-3 to TRBJ1-5, with D unclear. Deletions cut 2 bases from V and 4 bases from J, with 9 bases between. The germline CDR1 and CDR2 sequences are ENHRY and SYGVKD. This CDR3 has 14 residues. This chain's CDR3 is CAISEVVRNQPQHF. The CDR3 bases are TGTGCCATCAGTGAGGTGGTGAGAAATCAGCCCCAGCATTTT.

V and J are TRBV7-2 and TRBJ2-5; TRBD2 matches at 10 bases. The V segment lost 3 bases and the J segment 3 bases; nucleotides outside the gene matches: 7. CDR1 and CDR2 (germline): SGHTA, FQGNSA. CDR3 length equals 16 residues. CDR3 protein: CASSFPGLAREETQYF. The CDR3 DNA sequence: TGTGCCAGCAGCTTCCCGGGACTAGCGCGTGAAGAGACCCAGTACTTC.

This chain links TRBV3-1 (or the pseudogene TRBV3-2) with TRBJ1-5; TRBD1 aligns across 7 bases. The CDR3 loop spans 13 amino acids. Trimming removed 4 bases from V and 11 bases from J; junction bases left unmatched: 8. Germline CDR1 and CDR2: LGHDT and YNNKEL (reference sequence). The CDR3 nucleotides read TGTGCCAGCAGCCGGGATGACAGGGCAGCCCAGCATTTT. Protein product: CASSRDDRAAQHF.

The chain recombines TRBV5-6 with TRBJ2-2; the match to TRBD1 covers 7 bases. Germline V lookup: CDR1 SGHDT, CDR2 YYEEEE. Trimming cost V 8 bases and J 5 bases; bases outside gene matches: 9. The CDR3 runs to 14 residues. CDR3 in amino acids: CASRRDSQTGELFF. CDR3 bases: TGTGCCAGTCGCCGGGACAGCCAGACCGGGGAGCTGTTTTTT.

The rearrangement links TRBV5-1 to TRBJ2-2, with 7 bases fitting TRBD1. CDR1 and CDR2 (germline): SGHRS, YFSETQ. CDR3 size: 15 residues. J gave up 7 bases and V 0 bases, and 6 bases lay outside the gene matches. CDR3 sequence reads: CASSLGQGGIGELFF. CDR3 bases: TGCGCCAGCAGCTTGGGACAGGGCGGAATCGGGGAGCTGTTTTTT.